Shown below are 5 T cell receptor beta chains from a single sample sequenced in a study of read filtering for tumor transcriptome and immune sequencing. The library was built from roughly 400 ng RNA with molecular barcoded adaptors for alpha/delta and beta/gamma chains. TCRdb passed the reads through MiXCR, listing each CDR3 protein once. Altogether over 25,000 distinct CDR3 sequences are present, about 15% being singletons, with the ten largest covering about 48%. The sequencing sample was made of a population of CD138-negative cells sorted from bone marrow. The receptors stem from a donor at least 40 years old with multiple myeloma.

This clonotype was seen repeatedly, ten times or more. This chain links TRBV5-6 with TRBJ2-2; no firm D call. Germline-derived CDR1 and CDR2 are SGHDT and YYEEEE. CDR3 length equals 13 residues. V lost 5 bases, J lost 5 bases, and 10 bases lay in between. Written as DNA, the CDR3 is TGTGCCAGCAGTCTGGTCTATACCGGGGAGCTGTTTTTT. Translating gives CASSLVYTGELFF. Filled out from reference TRBV5-6 and TRBJ2-2, the complete variable domain reads DAGVTQSPTHLIKTRGQQVTLRCSPKSGHDTVSWYQQALGQGPQFIFQYYEEEERQRGNFPDRFSGHQFPNYSSELNVNALLLGDSALYLCASSLVYTGELFFGEGSRLTVL.

Concerning this clonotype itself: Just one base apart from a much larger clone, this may be a read error. Here the CDR3 omits its conserved ending phenylalanine or tryptophan, so a read error is the likely source. The chain employs TRBV5-6 and TRBJ2-4; TRBD2 aligns across 7 bases. The V and J ends lost 5 bases and 4 bases, in that order; junction bases with no gene match: 6. The CDR3 contains 14 residues. Germline values: CDR1 SGHDT, CDR2 YYEEEE. For the CDR3, the DNA is TGTGCCAGCAGTTCCCGGGGGGTGAAAAACATTCAGTACATC. It encodes CASSSRGVKNIQYI.

The chain links TRBV7-9 to TRBJ2-2, with TRBD2 identical over 7 bases. The CDR3 has 15 residues. V lost 3 bases, J lost 7 bases, and 8 bases stayed unmatched. Germline CDR1 SEHNR, CDR2 FQNEAQ (reference sequence). The CDR3 reads CASSFWASGNGELFF. The CDR3 nucleotides read TGTGCCAGCAGCTTTTGGGCCAGCGGGAACGGGGAGCTGTTTTTT. The full variable domain, completed using reference TRBV7-9 and TRBJ2-2, is DTGVSQNPRHKITKRGQNVTFRCDPISEHNRLYWYRQTLGQGPEFLTYFQNEAQLEKSRLLSDRFSAERPKGSFSTLEIQRTEQGDSAMYLCASSFWASGNGELFFGEGSRLTVL.

In its sample, this clonotype was seen many times. This rearrangement joins TRBV18 to TRBJ1-5, with unresolved D. Trimming pared 2 bases from V and 0 bases from J, leaving 8 bases between. Looked up from germline, CDR1 is KGHSH and CDR2 is LQKENI. This CDR3 has 15 amino acids. This CDR3 reads CASSPNQASNQPQHF. CDR3 DNA: TGTGCCAGCTCACCAAACCAGGCTAGCAATCAGCCCCAGCATTTT.

Notes on this clonotype: At one boundary the junction diverges from the germline segment, which might be a read error. The J gene is TRBJ2-2, the V gene TRBV10-2, with 12 bases that match TRBD2. Germline V gives CDR1 WSHSY, CDR2 SAAADI. CDR3 length equals 15 residues. This chain's CDR3 is CASSGLAGELGELSF. As DNA, the CDR3 is TGCGCCAGCAGTGGACTAGCGGGAGAGCTCGGGGAGCTGTCTTTT.